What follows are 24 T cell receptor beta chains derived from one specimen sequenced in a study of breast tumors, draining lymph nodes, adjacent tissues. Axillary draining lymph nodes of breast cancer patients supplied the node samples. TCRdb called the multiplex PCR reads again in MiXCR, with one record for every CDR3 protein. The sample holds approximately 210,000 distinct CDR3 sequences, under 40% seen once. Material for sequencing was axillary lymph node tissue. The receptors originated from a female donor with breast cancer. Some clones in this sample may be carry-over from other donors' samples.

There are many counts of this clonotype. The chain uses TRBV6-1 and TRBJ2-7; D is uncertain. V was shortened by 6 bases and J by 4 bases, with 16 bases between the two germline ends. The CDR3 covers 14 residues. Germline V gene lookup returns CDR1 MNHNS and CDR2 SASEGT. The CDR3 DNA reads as TGTGCCAGCAGGGCTCGACAAGATTCATACGAGCAGTACTTC. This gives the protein CASRARQDSYEQYF.

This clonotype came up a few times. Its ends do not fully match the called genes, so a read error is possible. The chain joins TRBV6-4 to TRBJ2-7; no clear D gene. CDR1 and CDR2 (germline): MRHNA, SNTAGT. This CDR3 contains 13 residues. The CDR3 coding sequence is TGTGCCAGCAGTCACTCGAATATTGGCGAGCAGTACTTC. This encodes CASSHSNIGEQYF.

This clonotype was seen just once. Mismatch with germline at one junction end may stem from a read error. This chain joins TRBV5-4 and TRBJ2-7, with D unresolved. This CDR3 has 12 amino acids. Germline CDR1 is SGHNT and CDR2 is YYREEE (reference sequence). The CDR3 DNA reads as TGTGCCGGCAGCATGAGCTCCTACGAGCAGTACTTC. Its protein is CAGSMSSYEQYF. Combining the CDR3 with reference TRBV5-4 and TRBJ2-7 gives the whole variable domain ETGVTQSPTHLIKTRGQQVTLRCSSQSGHNTVSWYQQALGQGPQFIFQYYREEENGRGNFPPRFSGLQFPNYSSELNVNALELDDSALYLCAGSMSSYEQYFGPGTRLTVT.

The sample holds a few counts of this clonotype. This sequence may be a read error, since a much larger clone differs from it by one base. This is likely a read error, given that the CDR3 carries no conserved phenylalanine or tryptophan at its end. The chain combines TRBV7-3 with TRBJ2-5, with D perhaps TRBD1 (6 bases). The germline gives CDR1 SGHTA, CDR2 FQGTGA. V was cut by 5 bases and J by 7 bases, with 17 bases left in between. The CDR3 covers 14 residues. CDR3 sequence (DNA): TGTGCCAGCAGCCCGGACAGCACCCTAGGGACCCAGTACCTC. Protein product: CASSPDSTLGTQYL.

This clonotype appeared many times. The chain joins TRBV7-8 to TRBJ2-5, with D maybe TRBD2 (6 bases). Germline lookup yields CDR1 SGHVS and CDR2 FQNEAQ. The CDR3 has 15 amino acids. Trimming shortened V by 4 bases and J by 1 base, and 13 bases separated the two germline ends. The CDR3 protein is CASSSTGGIQETQYF. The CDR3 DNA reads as TGTGCCAGCAGCTCGACTGGGGGGATCCAAGAGACCCAGTACTTC.

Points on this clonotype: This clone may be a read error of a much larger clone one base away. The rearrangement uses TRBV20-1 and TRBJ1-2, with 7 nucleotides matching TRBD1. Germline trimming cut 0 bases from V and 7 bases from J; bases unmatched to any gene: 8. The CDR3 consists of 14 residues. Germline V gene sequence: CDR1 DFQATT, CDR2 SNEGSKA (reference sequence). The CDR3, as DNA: TGCAGTGCTAGAGATCCCACAGGGGTCCCTGGCTACACCTTC. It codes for CSARDPTGVPGYTF.

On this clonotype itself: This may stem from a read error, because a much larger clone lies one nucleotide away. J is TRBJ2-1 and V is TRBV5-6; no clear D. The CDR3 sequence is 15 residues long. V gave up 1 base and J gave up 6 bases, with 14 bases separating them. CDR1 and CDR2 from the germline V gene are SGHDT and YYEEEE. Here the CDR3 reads CASSLLLATSNEQFF. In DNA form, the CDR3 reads TGTGCCAGCAGCTTGTTGTTGGCGACGAGCAATGAGCAGTTCTTC.

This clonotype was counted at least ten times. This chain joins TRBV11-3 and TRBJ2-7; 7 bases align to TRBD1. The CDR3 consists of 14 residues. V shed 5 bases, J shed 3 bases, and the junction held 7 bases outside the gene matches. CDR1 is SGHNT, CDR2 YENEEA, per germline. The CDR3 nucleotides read TGTGCCAGCAGCAGGACAGGTTTCGGCTACGAGCAGTACTTC. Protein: CASSRTGFGYEQYF.

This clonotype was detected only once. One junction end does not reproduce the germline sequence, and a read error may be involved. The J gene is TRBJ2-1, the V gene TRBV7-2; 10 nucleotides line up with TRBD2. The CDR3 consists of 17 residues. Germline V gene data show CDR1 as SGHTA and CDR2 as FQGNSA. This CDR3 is CASSLGVASGGCNQQFF. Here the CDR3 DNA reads TGTGCCAGCAGCTTAGGTGTAGCTAGCGGGGGATGCAATCAGCAGTTCTTC.

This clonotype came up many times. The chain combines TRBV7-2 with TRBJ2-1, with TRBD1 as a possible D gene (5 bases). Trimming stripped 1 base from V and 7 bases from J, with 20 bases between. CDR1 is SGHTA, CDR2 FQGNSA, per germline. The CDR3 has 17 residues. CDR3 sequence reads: CASSLELGSGSANEQFF. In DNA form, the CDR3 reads TGTGCCAGCAGCTTAGAGTTAGGGTCAGGGTCGGCGAATGAGCAGTTCTTC. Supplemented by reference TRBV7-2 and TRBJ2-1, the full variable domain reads GAGVSQSPSNKVTEKGKDVELRCDPISGHTALYWYRQSLGQGLEFLIYFQGNSAPDKSGLPSDRFSAERTGGSVSTLTIQRTQQEDSAVYLCASSLELGSGSANEQFFGPGTRLTVL.

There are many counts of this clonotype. The CDR3 sequence is CASRPGLAGLWTDTQYF. The CDR3 DNA is TGTGCCAGCAGGCCGGGACTAGCGGGACTCTGGACAGATACGCAGTATTTT. V usage is TRBV7-6 and J usage is TRBJ2-3; 13 bases map to TRBD2. The CDR3 extends over 17 amino acids. J gave up 3 bases and V 6 bases, and 9 bases lay outside the gene matches. Per the germline V gene, CDR1 is SGHVS and CDR2 is FNYEAQ.

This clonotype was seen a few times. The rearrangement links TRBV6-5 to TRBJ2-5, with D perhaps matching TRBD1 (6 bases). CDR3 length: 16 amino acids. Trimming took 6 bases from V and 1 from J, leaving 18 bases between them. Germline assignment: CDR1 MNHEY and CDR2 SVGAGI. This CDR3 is CASSQTGPPAQETQYF. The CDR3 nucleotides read TGTGCCAGCAGCCAGACAGGACCCCCCGCCCAAGAGACCCAGTACTTC.

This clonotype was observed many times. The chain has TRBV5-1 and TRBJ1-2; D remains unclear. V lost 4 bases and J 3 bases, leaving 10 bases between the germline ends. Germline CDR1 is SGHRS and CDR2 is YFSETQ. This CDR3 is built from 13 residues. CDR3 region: CASSRLADYGYTF. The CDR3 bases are TGCGCCAGCAGCAGGCTGGCCGACTATGGCTACACCTTC.

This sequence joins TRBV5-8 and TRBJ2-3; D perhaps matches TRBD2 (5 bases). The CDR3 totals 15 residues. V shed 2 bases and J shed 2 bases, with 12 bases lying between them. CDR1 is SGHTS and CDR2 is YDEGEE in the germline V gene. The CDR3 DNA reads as TGTGCCAGCAGCTTCGCAGAAGACTACACAGATACGCAGTATTTT. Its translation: CASSFAEDYTDTQYF.

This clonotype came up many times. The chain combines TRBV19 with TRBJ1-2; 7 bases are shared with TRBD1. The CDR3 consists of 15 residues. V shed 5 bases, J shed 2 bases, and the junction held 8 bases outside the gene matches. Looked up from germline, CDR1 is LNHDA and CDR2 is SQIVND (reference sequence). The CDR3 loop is CASSHIRGFNYGYTF. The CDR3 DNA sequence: TGTGCCAGTAGTCACATCAGGGGGTTCAACTATGGCTACACCTTC. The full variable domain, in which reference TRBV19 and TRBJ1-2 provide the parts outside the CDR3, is DGGITQSPKYLFRKEGQNVTLSCEQNLNHDAMYWYRQDPGQGLRLIYYSQIVNDFQKGDIAEGYSVSREKKESFPLTVTSAQKNPTAFYLCASSHIRGFNYGYTFGSGTRLTVV.

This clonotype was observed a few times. CDR3 region: CASSPILSDLGTDTQYF. CDR3 sequence (DNA): TGTGCCAGCTCACCAATATTGAGCGACCTTGGCACAGATACGCAGTATTTT. This rearrangement joins TRBV18 to TRBJ2-3; D is undetermined. Germline-derived CDR1 and CDR2 are KGHSH and LQKENI. The CDR3 totals 17 residues. The ends were cut back, 2 bases at V and 1 base at J, with 16 bases in the middle.

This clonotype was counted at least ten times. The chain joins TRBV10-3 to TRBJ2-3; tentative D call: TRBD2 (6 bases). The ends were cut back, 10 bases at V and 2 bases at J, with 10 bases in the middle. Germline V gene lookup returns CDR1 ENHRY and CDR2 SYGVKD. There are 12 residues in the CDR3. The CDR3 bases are TGTGCCACCAGGGACTCCACAGATACGCAGTATTTT. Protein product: CATRDSTDTQYF.

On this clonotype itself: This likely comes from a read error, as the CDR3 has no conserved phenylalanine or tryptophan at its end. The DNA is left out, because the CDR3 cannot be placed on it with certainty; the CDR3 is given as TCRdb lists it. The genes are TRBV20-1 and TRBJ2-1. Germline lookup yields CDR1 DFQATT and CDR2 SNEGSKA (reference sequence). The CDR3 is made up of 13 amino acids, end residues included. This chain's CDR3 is CSASGRSYNEQTL.

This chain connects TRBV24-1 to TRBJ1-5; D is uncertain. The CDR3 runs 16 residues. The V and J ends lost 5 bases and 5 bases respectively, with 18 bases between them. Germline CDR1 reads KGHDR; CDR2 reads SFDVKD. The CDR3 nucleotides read TGTGCCACCAGTGCTCCTGGCGGGGAGGGATATCAGCCCCAGCATTTT. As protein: CATSAPGGEGYQPQHF.

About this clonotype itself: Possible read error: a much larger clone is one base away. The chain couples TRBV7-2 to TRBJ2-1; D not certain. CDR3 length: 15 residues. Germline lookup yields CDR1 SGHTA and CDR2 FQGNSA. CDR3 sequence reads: CASSLSRSSYNEQLF. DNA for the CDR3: TGTGCCAGCAGCTTAAGCAGGAGCTCCTACAATGAGCAGCTCTTC.

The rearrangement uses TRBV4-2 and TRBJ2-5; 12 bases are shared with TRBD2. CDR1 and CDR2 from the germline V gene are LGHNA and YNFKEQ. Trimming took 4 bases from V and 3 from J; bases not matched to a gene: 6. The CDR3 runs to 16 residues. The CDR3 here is CASSRGTSGLKETQYF. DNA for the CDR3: TGTGCCAGCAGCCGAGGGACTAGCGGGTTAAAAGAGACCCAGTACTTC.

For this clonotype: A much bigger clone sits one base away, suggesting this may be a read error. The CDR3 protein is CSPRGGNRVGEQFF. The CDR3 bases are TGCAGTCCTAGAGGGGGAAACAGGGTTGGGGAGCAGTTCTTC. The chain couples TRBV20-1 to TRBJ2-1; weak D call: TRBD1 (6 bases). CDR3 length: 14 amino acids. From germline, CDR1 is DFQATT and CDR2 SNEGSKA (reference sequence).

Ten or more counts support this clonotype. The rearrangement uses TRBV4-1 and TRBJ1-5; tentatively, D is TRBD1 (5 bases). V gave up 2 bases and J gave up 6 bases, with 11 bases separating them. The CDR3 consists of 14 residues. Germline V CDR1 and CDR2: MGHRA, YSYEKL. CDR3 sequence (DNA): TGCGCCAGCAGCCAACAGCCAGGGAGTCAGCCCCAGCATTTT. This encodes CASSQQPGSQPQHF.

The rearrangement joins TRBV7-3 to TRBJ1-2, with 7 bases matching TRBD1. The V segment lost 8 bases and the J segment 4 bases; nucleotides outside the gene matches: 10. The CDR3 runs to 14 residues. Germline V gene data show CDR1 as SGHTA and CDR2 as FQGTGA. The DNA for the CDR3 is TGTGCCAGCGGAATAGCGGGACAGCTCTATGGCTACACCTTC. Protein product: CASGIAGQLYGYTF. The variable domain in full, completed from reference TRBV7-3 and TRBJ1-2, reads GAGVSQTPSNKVTEKGKYVELRCDPISGHTALYWYRQSLGQGPEFLIYFQGTGAADDSGLPNDRFFAVRPEGSVSTLKIQRTERGDSAVYLCASGIAGQLYGYTFGSGTRLTVV.